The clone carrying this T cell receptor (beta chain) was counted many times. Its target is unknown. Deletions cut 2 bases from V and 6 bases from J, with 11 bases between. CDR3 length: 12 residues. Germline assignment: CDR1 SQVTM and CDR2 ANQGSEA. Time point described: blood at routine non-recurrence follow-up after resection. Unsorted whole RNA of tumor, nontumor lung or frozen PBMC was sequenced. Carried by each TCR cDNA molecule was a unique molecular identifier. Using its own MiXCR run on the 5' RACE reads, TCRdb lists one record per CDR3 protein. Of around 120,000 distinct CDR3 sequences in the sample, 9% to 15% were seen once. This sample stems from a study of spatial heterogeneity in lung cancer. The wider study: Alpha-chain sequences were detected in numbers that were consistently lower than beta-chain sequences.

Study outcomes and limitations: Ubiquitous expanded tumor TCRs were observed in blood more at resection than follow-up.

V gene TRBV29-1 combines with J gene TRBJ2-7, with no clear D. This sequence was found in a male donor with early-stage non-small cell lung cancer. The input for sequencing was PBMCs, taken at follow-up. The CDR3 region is CSVETPGGEQYF. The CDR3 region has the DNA TGCAGCGTTGAAACCCCCGGCGGCGAGCAGTACTTC.